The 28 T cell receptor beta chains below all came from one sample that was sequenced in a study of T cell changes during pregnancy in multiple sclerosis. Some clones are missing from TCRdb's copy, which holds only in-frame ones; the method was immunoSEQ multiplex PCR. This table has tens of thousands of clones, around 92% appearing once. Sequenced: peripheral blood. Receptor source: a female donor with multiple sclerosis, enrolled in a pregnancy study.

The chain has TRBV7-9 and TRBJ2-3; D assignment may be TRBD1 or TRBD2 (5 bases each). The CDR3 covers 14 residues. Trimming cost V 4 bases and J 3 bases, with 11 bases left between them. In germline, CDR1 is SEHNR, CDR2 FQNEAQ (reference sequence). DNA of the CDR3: TGTGCCAGCAGCTACGGGACGGTGACAGATACGCAGTATTTT. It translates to CASSYGTVTDTQYF.

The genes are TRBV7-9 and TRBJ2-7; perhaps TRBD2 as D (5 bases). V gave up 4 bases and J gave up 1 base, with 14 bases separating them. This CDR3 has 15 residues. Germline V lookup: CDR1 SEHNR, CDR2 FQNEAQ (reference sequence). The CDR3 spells CASSSKGLLSYEQYF. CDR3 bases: TGTGCCAGCAGCTCCAAAGGACTCCTATCCTACGAGCAGTACTTC.

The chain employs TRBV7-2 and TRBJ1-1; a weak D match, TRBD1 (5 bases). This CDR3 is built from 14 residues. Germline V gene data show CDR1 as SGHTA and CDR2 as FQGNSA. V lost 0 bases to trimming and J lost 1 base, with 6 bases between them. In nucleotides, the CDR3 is TGTGCCAGCAGCTTAGCCGGGACGAACACTGAAGCTTTCTTT. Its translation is CASSLAGTNTEAFF. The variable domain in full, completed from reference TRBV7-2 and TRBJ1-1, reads GAGVSQSPSNKVTEKGKDVELRCDPISGHTALYWYRQSLGQGLEFLIYFQGNSAPDKSGLPSDRFSAERTGGSVSTLTIQRTQQEDSAVYLCASSLAGTNTEAFFGQGTRLTVV.

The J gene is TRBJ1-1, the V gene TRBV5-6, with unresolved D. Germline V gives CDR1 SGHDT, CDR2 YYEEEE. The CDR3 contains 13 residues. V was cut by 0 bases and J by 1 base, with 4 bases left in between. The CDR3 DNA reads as TGTGCCAGCAGCTTGGGGTGGAACACTGAAGCTTTCTTT. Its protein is CASSLGWNTEAFF.

CDR3 amino acids: CASPPRAGGEPSTDTQYF. The CDR3 nucleotides are TGTGCCAGCCCCCCGAGGGCGGGAGGGGAACCCAGCACAGATACGCAGTATTTT. This chain links TRBV7-2 with TRBJ2-3, with 9 bases lining up with TRBD2. The CDR3 covers 18 residues. Germline V lookup: CDR1 SGHTA, CDR2 FQGNSA. The V gene end was trimmed by 8 bases and the J gene end by 0 bases; junction bases not matched to a gene: 15.

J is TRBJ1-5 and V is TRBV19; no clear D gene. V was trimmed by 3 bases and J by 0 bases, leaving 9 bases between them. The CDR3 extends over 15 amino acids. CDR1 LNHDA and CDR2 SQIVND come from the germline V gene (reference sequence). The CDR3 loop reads CASSILGNSNQPQHF. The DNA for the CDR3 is TGTGCCAGTAGTATTCTTGGGAATAGCAATCAGCCCCAGCATTTT.

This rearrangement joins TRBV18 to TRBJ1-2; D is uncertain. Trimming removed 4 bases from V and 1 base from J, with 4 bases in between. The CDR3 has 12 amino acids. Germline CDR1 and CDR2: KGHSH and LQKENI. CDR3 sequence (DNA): TGTGCCAGCTCACAGATTAACTATGGCTACACCTTC. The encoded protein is CASSQINYGYTF.

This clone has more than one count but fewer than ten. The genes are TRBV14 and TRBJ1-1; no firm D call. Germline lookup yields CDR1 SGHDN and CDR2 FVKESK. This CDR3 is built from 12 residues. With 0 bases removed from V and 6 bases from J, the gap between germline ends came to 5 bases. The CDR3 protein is CASSQDSPEAFF. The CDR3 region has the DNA TGTGCCAGCAGCCAAGATAGCCCTGAAGCTTTCTTT.

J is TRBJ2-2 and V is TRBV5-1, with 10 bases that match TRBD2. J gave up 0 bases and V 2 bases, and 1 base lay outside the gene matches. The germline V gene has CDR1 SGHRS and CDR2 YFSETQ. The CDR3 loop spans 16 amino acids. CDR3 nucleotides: TGCGCCAGCAGCTTAGCGGGAGGGACGAACACCGGGGAGCTGTTTTTT. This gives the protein CASSLAGGTNTGELFF.

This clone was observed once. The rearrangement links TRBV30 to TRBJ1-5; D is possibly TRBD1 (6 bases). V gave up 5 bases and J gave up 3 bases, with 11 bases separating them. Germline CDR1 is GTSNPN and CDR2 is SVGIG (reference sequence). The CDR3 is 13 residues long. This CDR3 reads CAWGNRVNQPQHF. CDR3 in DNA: TGTGCCTGGGGAAACAGGGTCAATCAGCCCCAGCATTTT. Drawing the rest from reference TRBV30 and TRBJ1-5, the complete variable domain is SQTIHQWPATLVQPVGSPLSLECTVEGTSNPNLYWYRQAAGRGLQLLFYSVGIGQISSEVPQNLSASRPQDRQFILSSKKLLLSDSGFYLCAWGNRVNQPQHFGDGTRLSIL.

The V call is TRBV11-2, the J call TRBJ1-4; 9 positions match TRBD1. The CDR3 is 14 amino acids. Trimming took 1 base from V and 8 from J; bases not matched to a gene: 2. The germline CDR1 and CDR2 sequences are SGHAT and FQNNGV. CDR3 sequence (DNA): TGTGCCAGCAGCTTAGGACAGGGGGACGAAAAACTGTTTTTT. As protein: CASSLGQGDEKLFF.

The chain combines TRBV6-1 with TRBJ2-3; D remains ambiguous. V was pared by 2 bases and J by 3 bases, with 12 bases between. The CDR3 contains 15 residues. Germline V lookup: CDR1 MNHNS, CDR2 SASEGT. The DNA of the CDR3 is TGTGCCAGCAGTGAAAATCTGTGGGGTACAGATACGCAGTATTTT. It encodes CASSENLWGTDTQYF.

CDR3 protein: CASSLVVSNTEAFF. The CDR3 DNA reads as TGTGCCAGCAGCTTAGTTGTCTCGAACACTGAAGCTTTCTTT. This rearrangement joins TRBV7-2 to TRBJ1-1, with D uncertain. Per germline, CDR1 SGHTA and CDR2 FQGNSA. Trimming removed 1 base at V and 1 base at J, with 7 bases between. The CDR3 is 14 residues long.

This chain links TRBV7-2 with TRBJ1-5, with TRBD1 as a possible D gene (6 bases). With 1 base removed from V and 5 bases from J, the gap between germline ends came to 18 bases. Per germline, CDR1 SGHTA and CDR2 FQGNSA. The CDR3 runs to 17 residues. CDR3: CASSLGWTVPLYQPQHF. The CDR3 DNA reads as TGTGCCAGCAGCTTAGGTTGGACAGTGCCCCTATATCAGCCCCAGCATTTT.

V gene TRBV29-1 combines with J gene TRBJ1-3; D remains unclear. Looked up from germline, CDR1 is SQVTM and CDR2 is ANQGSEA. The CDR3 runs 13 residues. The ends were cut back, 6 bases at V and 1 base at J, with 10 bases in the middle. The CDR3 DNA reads TGCAGCGTCAATACAGCTTCTGGAAACACCATATATTTT. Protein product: CSVNTASGNTIYF.

CDR3 in amino acids: CASSPPRLEQYF. CDR3 DNA: TGTGCCAGCAGCCCCCCGCGCCTCGAGCAGTACTTC. The rearrangement uses TRBV7-6 and TRBJ2-7, with D unresolved. V lost 5 bases and J lost 6, with 11 bases in between. The V gene's germline CDR1 is SGHVS and CDR2 FNYEAQ. The CDR3 is made up of 12 amino acids.

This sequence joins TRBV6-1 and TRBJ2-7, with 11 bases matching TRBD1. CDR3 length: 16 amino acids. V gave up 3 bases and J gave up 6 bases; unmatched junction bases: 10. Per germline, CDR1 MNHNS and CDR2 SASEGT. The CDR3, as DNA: TGTGCCAGCAGTGACCGGACAGGGGGCGGGGGCGGCGAGCAGTACTTC. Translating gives CASSDRTGGGGGEQYF.

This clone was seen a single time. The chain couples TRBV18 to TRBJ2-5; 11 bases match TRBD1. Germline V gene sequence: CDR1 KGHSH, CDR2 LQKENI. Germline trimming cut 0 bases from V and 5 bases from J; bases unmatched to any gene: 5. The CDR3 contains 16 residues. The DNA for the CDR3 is TGTGCCAGCTCACCACCAGGACAGGGGGCTTGGGAGACCCAGTACTTC. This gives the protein CASSPPGQGAWETQYF. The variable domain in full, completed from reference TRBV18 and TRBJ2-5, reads NAGVMQNPRHLVRRRGQEARLRCSPMKGHSHVYWYRQLPEEGLKFMVYLQKENIIDESGMPKERFSAEFPKEGPSILRIQQVVRGDSAAYFCASSPPGQGAWETQYFGPGTRLLVL.

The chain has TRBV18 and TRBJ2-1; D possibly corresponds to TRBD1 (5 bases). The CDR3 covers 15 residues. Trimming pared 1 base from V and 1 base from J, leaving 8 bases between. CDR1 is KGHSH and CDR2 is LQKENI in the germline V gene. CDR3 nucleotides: TGTGCCAGCTCACCACAGGGGTATTCCTACAATGAGCAGTTCTTC. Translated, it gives CASSPQGYSYNEQFF.

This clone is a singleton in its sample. CDR3 sequence reads: CAIAQQFLAGAETDTQYF. CDR3 bases: TGTGCCATCGCCCAACAATTTCTAGCGGGAGCTGAGACAGATACGCAGTATTTT. The chain employs TRBV10-3 and TRBJ2-3, with TRBD2 matching 10 bases. V dropped 8 bases and J dropped 3; count of bases not matched to a gene: 17. The CDR3 is 18 amino acids. CDR1 and CDR2 from the germline V gene are ENHRY and SYGVKD.

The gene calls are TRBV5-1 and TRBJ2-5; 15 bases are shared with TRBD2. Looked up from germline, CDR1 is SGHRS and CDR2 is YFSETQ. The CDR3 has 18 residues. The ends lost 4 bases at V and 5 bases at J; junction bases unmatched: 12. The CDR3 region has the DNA TGCGCCAGCAGCCCGGACCCGGGGACTAGCGGGAGGTGGGAGACCCAGTACTTC. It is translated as CASSPDPGTSGRWETQYF.

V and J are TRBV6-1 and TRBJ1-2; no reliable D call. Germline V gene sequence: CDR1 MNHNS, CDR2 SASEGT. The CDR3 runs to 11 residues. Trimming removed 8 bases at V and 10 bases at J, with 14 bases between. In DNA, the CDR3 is TGTGCCAGCGGCATGTTTGGAGTCTACACCTTC. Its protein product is CASGMFGVYTF.

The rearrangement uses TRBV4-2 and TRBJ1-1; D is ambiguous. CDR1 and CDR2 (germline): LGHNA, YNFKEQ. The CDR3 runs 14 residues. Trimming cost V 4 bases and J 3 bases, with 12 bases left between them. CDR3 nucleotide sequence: TGTGCCAGCAGCCCCTACCTTACCGACACTGAAGCTTTCTTT. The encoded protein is CASSPYLTDTEAFF.

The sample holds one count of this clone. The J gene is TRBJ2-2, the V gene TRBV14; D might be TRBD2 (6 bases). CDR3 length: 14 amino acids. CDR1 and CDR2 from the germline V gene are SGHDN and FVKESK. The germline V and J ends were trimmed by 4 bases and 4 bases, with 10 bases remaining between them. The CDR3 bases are TGTGCCAGCAGCCCGGGACTTCCCACCGGGGAGCTGTTTTTT. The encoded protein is CASSPGLPTGELFF.

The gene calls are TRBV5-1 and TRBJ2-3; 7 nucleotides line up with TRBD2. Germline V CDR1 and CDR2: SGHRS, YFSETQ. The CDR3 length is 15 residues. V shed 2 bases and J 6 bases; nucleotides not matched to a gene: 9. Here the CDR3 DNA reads TGCGCCAGCAGCTTTAAGGGAGGACTAGGGGATACGCAGTATTTT. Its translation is CASSFKGGLGDTQYF.

The CDR3 sequence is CASSQVGTGTEAFF. Written as DNA, the CDR3 is TGTGCCAGCAGCCAAGTGGGGACTGGCACTGAAGCTTTCTTT. The chain uses TRBV4-2 and TRBJ1-1, with TRBD1 as a possible D gene (5 bases). The CDR3 spans 14 residues. V lost 1 base to trimming and J lost 4 bases, with 10 bases between them. The germline gives CDR1 LGHNA, CDR2 YNFKEQ.

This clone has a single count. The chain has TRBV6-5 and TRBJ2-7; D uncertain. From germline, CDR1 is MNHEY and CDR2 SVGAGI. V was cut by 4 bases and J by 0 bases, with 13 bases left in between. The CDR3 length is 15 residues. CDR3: CASSSPAPYSYEQYF. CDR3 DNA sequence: TGTGCCAGCAGTTCCCCCGCACCCTACTCCTACGAGCAGTACTTC.

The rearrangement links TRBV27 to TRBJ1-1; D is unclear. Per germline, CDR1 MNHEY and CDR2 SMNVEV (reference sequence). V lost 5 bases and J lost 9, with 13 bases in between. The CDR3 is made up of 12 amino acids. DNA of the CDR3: TGTGCCAGCAGTCGAGGAGGTGTCAAAGCTTTCTTT. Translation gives CASSRGGVKAFF.